This passage covers 22 T cell receptor beta chains from one sample sequenced in a study of cytomegalovirus exposure and HLA in healthy donors. Primers for the PCR totalled 60 Vbeta and 13 Jbeta. Profiled with immunoSEQ multiplex PCR; TCRdb holds only in-frame clones, not every one. Across 200,000 to 250,000 clones, the top ten clones capture 0.95% to 1.3% of the sample. The specimen was PBMCs. The source is a girl aged 2-10 years in good health and CMV-seropositive.

The rearrangement uses TRBV5-1 and TRBJ1-1; no clear D gene. V was pared by 0 bases and J by 1 base, with 16 bases between. CDR1 is SGHRS and CDR2 is YFSETQ in the germline V gene. This CDR3 comprises 17 residues. The CDR3 region is CASSLVSGTGRNTEAFF. The CDR3 DNA is TGCGCCAGCAGCTTGGTTTCGGGTACGGGTCGGAACACTGAAGCTTTCTTT.

The genes are TRBV4-1 and TRBJ2-2; unclear D gene. The CDR3 extends over 12 amino acids. Trimming removed 4 bases from V and 7 bases from J, with 7 bases in between. Germline values: CDR1 MGHRA, CDR2 YSYEKL. CDR3 bases: TGCGCCAGCAGCCCCAGAAACGGGGAGCTGTTTTTT. It codes for CASSPRNGELFF.

The rearrangement uses TRBV14 and TRBJ2-5, with 12 positions matching TRBD2. Unmatched junction bases numbered 0, after V lost 6 bases and J lost 4 bases. The germline V gene has CDR1 SGHDN and CDR2 FVKESK. The CDR3 sequence is 13 residues long. CDR3 nucleotide sequence: TGTGCCAGCAGACTAGCGGGAGGAGAGACCCAGTACTTC. Translation gives CASRLAGGETQYF.

The rearrangement uses TRBV15 and TRBJ1-5; TRBD1 aligns across 11 bases. Germline CDR1 reads LNHNV; CDR2 reads YYDKDF (reference sequence). V was pared by 5 bases and J by 5 bases, with 5 bases of the junction left unmatched. CDR3 length equals 15 residues. CDR3 residues: CATSSDRGLHQPQHF. The CDR3 nucleotides are TGTGCCACCAGCTCGGACAGGGGGCTTCATCAGCCCCAGCATTTT.

V usage is TRBV2 and J usage is TRBJ1-5; TRBD1 might be the D (5 bases). This CDR3 region has 13 residues. Germline CDR1 reads SNHLY; CDR2 reads FYNNEI. Deletions cut 8 bases from V and 0 bases from J, with 8 bases between. CDR3 DNA: TGTGCCAGCGTAGACAGTAGCAATCAGCCCCAGCATTTT. The encoded protein is CASVDSSNQPQHF.

The V and J genes are TRBV19 and TRBJ2-1; 9 positions match TRBD2. The CDR3 spans 17 residues. In germline, CDR1 is LNHDA, CDR2 SQIVND (reference sequence). After removal of 3 bases from V and 3 bases from J, the junction contained 9 bases not matched to a gene. The CDR3 DNA follows: TGTGCCAGTAGTATTAAGGGCGGGAGGGGCCGCTACAATGAGCAGTTCTTC. Amino acids: CASSIKGGRGRYNEQFF.

The rearrangement uses TRBV7-8 and TRBJ2-1; 7 nucleotides match TRBD1. This CDR3 is 16 amino acids long. V shed 5 bases, J shed 4 bases, and the junction held 11 bases outside the gene matches. CDR1 is SGHVS, CDR2 FQNEAQ, per germline. Here the CDR3 DNA reads TGTGCCAGCAGCCTGTACGGACAGGCGTCATACAATGAGCAGTTCTTC. Encoded protein: CASSLYGQASYNEQFF.

V is TRBV5-1 and J is TRBJ2-1; possibly TRBD2 for D (6 bases). The CDR3 spans 15 residues. The V end lost 0 bases, the J end lost 7 bases, and 14 bases lay between the germline ends. Germline-derived CDR1 and CDR2 are SGHRS and YFSETQ. The CDR3 loop reads CASSLVGSRMNEQFF. The CDR3 bases are TGCGCCAGCAGCTTGGTCGGGAGCAGGATGAATGAGCAGTTCTTC.

V usage is TRBV6-5 and J usage is TRBJ2-7; possibly TRBD2 for D (7 bases). CDR1 and CDR2 (germline): MNHEY, SVGAGI. Trimming removed 7 bases at V and 0 bases at J, with 13 bases between. The CDR3 is 14 residues long. The CDR3, as DNA: TGTGCCAGCACTGGGGGCGGGAGCTCCTACGAGCAGTACTTC. It translates to CASTGGGSSYEQYF.

The J gene is TRBJ1-1, the V gene TRBV5-1; D uncertain. The CDR3 length is 15 residues. CDR1 is SGHRS and CDR2 is YFSETQ in the germline V gene. Trimming left V 0 bases short and J 5 bases short, with 14 bases between. CDR3 protein: CASSLGRRGRTEAFF. The CDR3 nucleotides read TGCGCCAGCAGCTTGGGGCGGCGAGGGAGAACTGAAGCTTTCTTT.

A note on this clone: In the same sample, other DNA sequences code for this CDR3. This sequence joins TRBV29-1 and TRBJ1-1, with a possible D match to TRBD1 (5 bases). Trimming left V 6 bases short and J 4 bases short, with 9 bases between. CDR3 length: 11 amino acids. The V gene's germline CDR1 is SQVTM and CDR2 ANQGSEA. This CDR3 is CSVPTGTEAFF. The CDR3 bases are TGCAGCGTCCCCACAGGCACTGAAGCTTTCTTT.

This chain links TRBV4-2 with TRBJ2-5; TRBD2 agrees at 7 bases. From germline, CDR1 is LGHNA and CDR2 YNFKEQ. Trimming took 4 bases from V and 5 from J; bases not matched to a gene: 19. The length of the CDR3 is 18 residues. Here the CDR3 reads CASSPSLNPGVRGETQYF. The CDR3 region has the DNA TGTGCCAGCAGCCCCAGTCTTAATCCCGGAGTGCGGGGGGAGACCCAGTACTTC.

The chain joins TRBV7-6 to TRBJ1-1; TRBD1 might be the D (6 bases). In germline, CDR1 is SGHVS, CDR2 FNYEAQ. With 5 bases removed from V and 0 bases from J, the gap between germline ends came to 10 bases. The CDR3 is made up of 14 amino acids. The CDR3 spells CASSPGTMNTEAFF. In DNA, the CDR3 is TGTGCCAGCAGCCCCGGGACAATGAACACTGAAGCTTTCTTT.

This chain connects TRBV5-4 to TRBJ1-1; D gene ambiguous. Germline CDR1 and CDR2: SGHNT and YYREEE (reference sequence). The CDR3 length is 16 residues. With 3 bases removed from V and 6 bases from J, the gap between germline ends came to 21 bases. CDR3 nucleotide sequence: TGTGCCAGCAGCTCGTCCGGGTTGGAGTATCTAGCTGAAGCTTTCTTT. Residues: CASSSSGLEYLAEAFF.

This sequence joins TRBV7-2 and TRBJ2-2; weak D call: TRBD2 (6 bases). V lost 0 bases to trimming and J lost 8 bases, with 10 bases between them. This CDR3 comprises 14 residues. Germline V gene data show CDR1 as SGHTA and CDR2 as FQGNSA. In DNA, the CDR3 is TGTGCCAGCAGCTTAGCTGGACTAACGGGGGAGCTGTTTTTT. Translating it yields CASSLAGLTGELFF.

The chain links TRBV14 to TRBJ1-1, with TRBD1 identical over 7 bases. The J segment lost 4 bases and the V segment lost 4 bases, leaving 3 bases of the junction unmatched. From germline, CDR1 is SGHDN and CDR2 FVKESK. The CDR3 sequence is 13 residues long. The CDR3 DNA reads as TGTGCCAGCAGCCTGACAGGGATCACTGAAGCTTTCTTT. It yields the protein CASSLTGITEAFF. Together with reference TRBV14 and TRBJ1-1, the CDR3 gives the full variable domain: EAGVTQFPSHSVIEKGQTVTLRCDPISGHDNLYWYRRVMGKEIKFLLHFVKESKQDESGMPNNRFLAERTGGTYSTLKVQPAELEDSGVYFCASSLTGITEAFFGQGTRLTVV.

The rearrangement links TRBV5-1 to TRBJ2-1, with 8 bases aligning to TRBD2. Germline lookup yields CDR1 SGHRS and CDR2 YFSETQ. Trimming removed 1 base from V and 4 bases from J; junction bases left unmatched: 4. This CDR3 has 15 residues. The CDR3 region has the DNA TGCGCCAGCAGCTTGACTAGCGGCACATACAATGAGCAGTTCTTC. As protein: CASSLTSGTYNEQFF. The complete variable domain, with remaining parts taken from reference TRBV5-1 and TRBJ2-1, reads KAGVTQTPRYLIKTRGQQVTLSCSPISGHRSVSWYQQTPGQGLQFLFEYFSETQRNKGNFPGRFSGRQFSNSRSEMNVSTLELGDSALYLCASSLTSGTYNEQFFGPGTRLTVL.

The rearrangement links TRBV7-6 to TRBJ1-2; the match to TRBD1 covers 11 bases. Unmatched junction bases numbered 4, after V lost 5 bases and J lost 8 bases. CDR1 and CDR2 from the germline V gene are SGHVS and FNYEAQ. The CDR3 extends over 13 amino acids. The CDR3 DNA reads as TGTGCCAGCAGCCGGGGACAGGGGGAGGGCTACACCTTC. Amino acid sequence: CASSRGQGEGYTF.

The rearrangement links TRBV7-3 to TRBJ1-1; TRBD1 is a possible D gene (6 bases). Germline V gives CDR1 SGHTA, CDR2 FQGTGA. This CDR3 contains 16 residues. Trimming cost V 1 base and J 1 base, with 13 bases left between them. Here the CDR3 DNA reads TGTGCCAGCAGCTTAAGCGGGGGCAGGGGGAACACTGAAGCTTTCTTT. Translated: CASSLSGGRGNTEAFF.

V and J are TRBV27 and TRBJ1-2, with 9 nucleotides matching TRBD1. V shed 6 bases, J shed 4 bases, and the junction held 0 bases outside the gene matches. The length of the CDR3 is 12 residues. From germline, CDR1 is MNHEY and CDR2 SMNVEV (reference sequence). CDR3 residues: CASRGQGYGYTF. The CDR3 nucleotides are TGTGCCAGCAGGGGACAGGGCTATGGCTACACCTTC.

This chain links TRBV28 with TRBJ1-5; TRBD1 is a possible D gene (6 bases). Germline-derived CDR1 and CDR2 are MDHEN and SYDVKM. The CDR3 has 16 residues. Trimming removed 3 bases at V and 1 base at J, with 13 bases between. The CDR3 protein is CASSLGGLRSNQPQHF. CDR3 bases: TGTGCCAGCAGTTTGGGGGGGCTTCGGAGCAATCAGCCCCAGCATTTT. Variable domain in full (rest from reference TRBV28 and TRBJ1-5): DVKVTQSSRYLVKRTGEKVFLECVQDMDHENMFWYRQDPGLGLRLIYFSYDVKMKEKGDIPEGYSVSREKKERFSLILESASTNQTSMYLCASSLGGLRSNQPQHFGDGTRLSIL.

V usage is TRBV11-2 and J usage is TRBJ1-2; 10 bases map to TRBD1. This CDR3 has 15 amino acids. Unmatched junction bases numbered 12, after V lost 8 bases and J lost 6 bases. Germline CDR1 SGHAT, CDR2 FQNNGV. The CDR3 DNA sequence: TGTGCCAGCCGCCGGGGAACCGGGACAGGGGATGGCTACACCTTC. Residues: CASRRGTGTGDGYTF. Full variable domain (rest looked up from reference TRBV11-2 and TRBJ1-2): EAGVAQSPRYKIIEKRQSVAFWCNPISGHATLYWYQQILGQGPKLLIQFQNNGVVDDSQLPKDRFSAERLKGVDSTLKIQPAKLEDSAVYLCASRRGTGTGDGYTFGSGTRLTVV.